This T cell receptor (beta chain) originates from a study of monozygotic twins with inflammatory bowel disease. This CDR3 spans 16 amino acids. The germline gives CDR1 SGHDT, CDR2 YYEEEE. TCRdb derives one entry per CDR3 protein from the 5' RACE reads, leaving out DNA. The sample data list about 160,000 distinct CDR3 sequences. Overall study results and limits: Other individuals had fewer clonotypes in common with IBD patients than with healthy twins, especially with disease activity.

Comments on this clonotype: Antigen unknown.

The rearrangement uses TRBV5-6 and TRBJ1-6; TCRdb outputs TRBD1, but without DNA this stays unchecked. The sequence was obtained from a human donor with ulcerative colitis or Crohn's disease, or a healthy co-twin of an affected twin (not recorded which). The sample taken for sequencing was blood. The CDR3 sequence: CASSFGRGSYNSPLHF.